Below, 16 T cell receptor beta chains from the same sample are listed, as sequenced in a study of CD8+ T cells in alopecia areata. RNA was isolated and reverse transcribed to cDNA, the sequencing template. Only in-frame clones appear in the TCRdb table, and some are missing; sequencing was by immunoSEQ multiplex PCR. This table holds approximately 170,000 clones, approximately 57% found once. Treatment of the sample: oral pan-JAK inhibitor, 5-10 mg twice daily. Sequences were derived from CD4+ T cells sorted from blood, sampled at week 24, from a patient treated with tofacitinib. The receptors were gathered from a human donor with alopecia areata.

CDR3 sequence (DNA): TGTGCCAGTAGTTCCCTTGAGGCGGGGGGCACCAATGAGCAGTTCTTC. Translated, it gives CASSSLEAGGTNEQFF. V usage is TRBV19 and J usage is TRBJ2-1; TRBD2 matches at 8 bases. After removal of 5 bases from V and 6 bases from J, the junction contained 12 bases not matched to a gene. Germline-derived CDR1 and CDR2 are LNHDA and SQIVND (reference sequence). The CDR3 consists of 16 residues. Complete variable domain (other parts from reference TRBV19 and TRBJ2-1): DGGITQSPKYLFRKEGQNVTLSCEQNLNHDAMYWYRQDPGQGLRLIYYSQIVNDFQKGDIAEGYSVSREKKESFPLTVTSAQKNPTAFYLCASSSLEAGGTNEQFFGPGTRLTVL.

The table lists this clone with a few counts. The CDR3 DNA reads TGCAGCGTCGGACAGGGGGGGGTCTACGAGCAGTACTTC. Encoded protein: CSVGQGGVYEQYF. The chain combines TRBV29-1 with TRBJ2-7, with 10 bases matching TRBD1. CDR1 and CDR2 from the germline V gene are SQVTM and ANQGSEA. The CDR3 is 13 amino acids. Trimming at V came to 6 bases and at J to 3 bases, leaving 5 bases not matched to a gene.

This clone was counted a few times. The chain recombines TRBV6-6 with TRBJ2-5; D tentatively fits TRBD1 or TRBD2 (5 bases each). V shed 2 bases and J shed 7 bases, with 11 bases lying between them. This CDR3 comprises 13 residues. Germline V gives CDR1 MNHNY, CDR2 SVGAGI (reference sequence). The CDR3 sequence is CASSYEGLGTQYF. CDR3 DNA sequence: TGTGCCAGCAGTTACGAGGGGCTGGGGACCCAGTACTTC.

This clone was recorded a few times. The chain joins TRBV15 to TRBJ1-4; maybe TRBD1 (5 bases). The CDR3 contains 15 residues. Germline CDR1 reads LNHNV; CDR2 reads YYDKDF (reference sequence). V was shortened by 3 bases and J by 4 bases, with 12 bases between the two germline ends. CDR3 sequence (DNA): TGTGCCACCAGCAGCGCCGGGACGGATAATGAAAAACTGTTTTTT. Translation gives CATSSAGTDNEKLFF.

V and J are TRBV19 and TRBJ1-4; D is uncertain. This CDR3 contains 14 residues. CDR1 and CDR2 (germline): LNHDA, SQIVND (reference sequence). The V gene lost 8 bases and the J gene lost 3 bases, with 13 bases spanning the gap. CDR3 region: CASRHRGPNEKLFF. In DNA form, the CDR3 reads TGTGCCAGTCGCCACCGGGGTCCTAATGAAAAACTGTTTTTT.

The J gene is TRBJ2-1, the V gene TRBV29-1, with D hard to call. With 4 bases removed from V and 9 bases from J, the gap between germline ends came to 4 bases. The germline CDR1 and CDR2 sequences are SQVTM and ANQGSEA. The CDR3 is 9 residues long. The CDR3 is CSVGGEQFF. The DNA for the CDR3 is TGCAGCGTTGGTGGTGAGCAGTTCTTC.

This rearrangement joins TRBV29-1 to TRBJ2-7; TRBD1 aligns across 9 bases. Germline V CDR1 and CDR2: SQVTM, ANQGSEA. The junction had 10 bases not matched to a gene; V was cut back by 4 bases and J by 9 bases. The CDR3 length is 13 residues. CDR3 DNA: TGCAGCGTTGTGATGGGACAGGGAGGAGTGCAGTACTTC. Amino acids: CSVVMGQGGVQYF.

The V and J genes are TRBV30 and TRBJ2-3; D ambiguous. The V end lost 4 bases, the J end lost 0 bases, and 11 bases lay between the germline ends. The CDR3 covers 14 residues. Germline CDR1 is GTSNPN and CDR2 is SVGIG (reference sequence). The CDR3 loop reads CAWTLGFSTDTQYF. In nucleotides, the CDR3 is TGTGCCTGGACCCTAGGTTTTAGCACAGATACGCAGTATTTT.

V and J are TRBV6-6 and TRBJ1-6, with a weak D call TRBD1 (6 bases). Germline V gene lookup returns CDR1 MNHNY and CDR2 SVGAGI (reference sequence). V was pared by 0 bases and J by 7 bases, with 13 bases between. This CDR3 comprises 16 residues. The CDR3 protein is CASSYSPGQLNSPLHF. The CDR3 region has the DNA TGTGCCAGCAGTTACTCGCCCGGACAGCTGAATTCACCCCTCCACTTT.

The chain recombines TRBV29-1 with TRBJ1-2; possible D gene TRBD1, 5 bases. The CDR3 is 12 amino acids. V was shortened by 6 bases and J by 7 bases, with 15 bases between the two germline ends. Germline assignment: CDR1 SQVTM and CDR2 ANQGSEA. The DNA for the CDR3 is TGCAGCGTCCGAGGGATTCAGGGTGGCTACACCTTC. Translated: CSVRGIQGGYTF.

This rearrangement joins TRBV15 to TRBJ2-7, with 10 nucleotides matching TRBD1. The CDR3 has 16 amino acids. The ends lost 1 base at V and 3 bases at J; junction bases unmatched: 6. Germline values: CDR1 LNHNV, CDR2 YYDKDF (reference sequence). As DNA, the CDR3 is TGTGCCACCAGCAGAGGCCGGACAGGGGGAGACTACGAGCAGTACTTC. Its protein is CATSRGRTGGDYEQYF.

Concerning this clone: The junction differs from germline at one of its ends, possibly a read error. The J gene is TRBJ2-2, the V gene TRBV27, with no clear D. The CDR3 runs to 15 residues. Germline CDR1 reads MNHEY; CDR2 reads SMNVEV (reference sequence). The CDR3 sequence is CANSLEGYNTGELFF. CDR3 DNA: TGTGCCAACAGTTTAGAAGGTTACAACACCGGGGAGCTGTTTTTT.

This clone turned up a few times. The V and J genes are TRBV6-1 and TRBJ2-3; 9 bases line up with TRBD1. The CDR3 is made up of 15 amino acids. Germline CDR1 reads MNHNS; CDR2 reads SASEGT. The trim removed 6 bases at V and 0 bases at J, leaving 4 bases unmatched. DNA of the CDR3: TGTGCCAGCAGCCGGGACAGGGTTAGCACAGATACGCAGTATTTT. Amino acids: CASSRDRVSTDTQYF.

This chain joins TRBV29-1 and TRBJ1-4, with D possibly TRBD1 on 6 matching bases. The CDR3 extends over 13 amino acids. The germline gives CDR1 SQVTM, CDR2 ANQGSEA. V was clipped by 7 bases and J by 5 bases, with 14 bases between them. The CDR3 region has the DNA TGCAGCGCAGGCGGACAGTACAATGAAAAACTGTTTTTT. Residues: CSAGGQYNEKLFF.

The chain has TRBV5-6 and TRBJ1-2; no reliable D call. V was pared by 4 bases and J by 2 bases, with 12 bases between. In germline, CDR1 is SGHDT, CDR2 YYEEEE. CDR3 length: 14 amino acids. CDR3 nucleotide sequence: TGTGCCAGCAGCCACGGAACCATAAACTATGGCTACACCTTC. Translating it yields CASSHGTINYGYTF.

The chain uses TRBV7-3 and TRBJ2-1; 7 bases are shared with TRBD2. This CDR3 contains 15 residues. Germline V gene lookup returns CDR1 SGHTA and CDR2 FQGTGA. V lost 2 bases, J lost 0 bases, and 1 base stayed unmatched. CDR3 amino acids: CASSLAGDSYNEQFF. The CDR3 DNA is TGTGCCAGCAGCTTAGCGGGGGACTCCTACAATGAGCAGTTCTTC.